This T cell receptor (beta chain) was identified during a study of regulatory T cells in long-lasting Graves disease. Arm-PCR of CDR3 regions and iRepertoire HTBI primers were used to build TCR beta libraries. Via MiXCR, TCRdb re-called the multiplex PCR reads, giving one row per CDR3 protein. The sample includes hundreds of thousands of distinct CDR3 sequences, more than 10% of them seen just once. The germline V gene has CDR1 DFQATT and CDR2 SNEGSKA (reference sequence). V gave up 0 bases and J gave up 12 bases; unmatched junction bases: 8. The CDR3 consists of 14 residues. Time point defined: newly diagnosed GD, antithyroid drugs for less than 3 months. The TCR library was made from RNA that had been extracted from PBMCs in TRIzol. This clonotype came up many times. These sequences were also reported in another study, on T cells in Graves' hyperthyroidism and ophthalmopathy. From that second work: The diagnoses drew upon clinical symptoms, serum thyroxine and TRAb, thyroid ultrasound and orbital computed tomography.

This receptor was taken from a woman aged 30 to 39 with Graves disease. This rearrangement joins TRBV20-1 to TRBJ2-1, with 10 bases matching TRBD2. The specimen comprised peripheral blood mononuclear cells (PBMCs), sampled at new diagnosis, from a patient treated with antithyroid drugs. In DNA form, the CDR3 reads TGCAGTGCTAGAGATACGCTAGCGGGAGAGAGGCAGTTCTTC. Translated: CSARDTLAGERQFF.